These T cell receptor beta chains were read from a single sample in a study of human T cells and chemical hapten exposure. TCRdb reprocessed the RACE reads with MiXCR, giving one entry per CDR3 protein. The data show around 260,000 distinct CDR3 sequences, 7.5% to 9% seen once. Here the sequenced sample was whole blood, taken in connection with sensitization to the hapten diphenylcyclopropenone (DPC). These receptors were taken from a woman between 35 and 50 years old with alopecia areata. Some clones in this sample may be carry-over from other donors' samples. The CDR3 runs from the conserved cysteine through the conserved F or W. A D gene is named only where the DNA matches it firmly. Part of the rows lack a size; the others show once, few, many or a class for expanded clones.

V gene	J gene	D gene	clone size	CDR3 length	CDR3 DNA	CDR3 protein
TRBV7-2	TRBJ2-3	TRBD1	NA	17	TGTGCCAGCAGCCTACTGGCCACTACAGGGGTAGCAGATACGCAGTATTTT	CASSLLATTGVADTQYF
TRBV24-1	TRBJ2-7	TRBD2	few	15	TGTGCCACCAGTGGCGGTAGCGGGGATTACTACGAGCAGTACTTC	CATSGGSGDYYEQYF
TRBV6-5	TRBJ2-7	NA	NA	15	TGTGCCAGCAGCCCGAAGTCATACCCATCCTACGAGCAGTACTTC	CASSPKSYPSYEQYF
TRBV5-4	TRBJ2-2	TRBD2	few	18	TGTGCCAGCAGCACCGGGACTAGCGGGAGCTTCTCCACCGGGGAGCTGTTTTTT	CASSTGTSGSFSTGELFF
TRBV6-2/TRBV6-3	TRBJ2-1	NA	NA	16	TGTGCCACCTTCCCAGGTTGGGGTAGCTCCTACAATGAGCAGTTCTTC	CATFPGWGSSYNEQFF
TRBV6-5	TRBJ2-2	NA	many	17	TGTGCCAGCAGTTACTCGTCGGGCCCCCGGAACTCCGGGGAGCTGTTTTTT	CASSYSSGPRNSGELFF
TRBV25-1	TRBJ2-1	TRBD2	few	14	TGTGCCAGCTATGGGACTAGCGGAAACAATGAGCAGTTCTTC	CASYGTSGNNEQFF
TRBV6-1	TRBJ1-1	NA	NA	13	TGTGCCAGCAGGAGACAGGTAGGCACTGAAGCTTTCTTT	CASRRQVGTEAFF
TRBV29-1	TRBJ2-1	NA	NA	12	TGCAGCGCCGGGGGAACCTACAATGAGCAGTTCTTC	CSAGGTYNEQFF
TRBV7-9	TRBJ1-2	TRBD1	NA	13	TGTGCCAGCAGCAGCGAGGGGGCCAGTGGCTACACCTTC	CASSSEGASGYTF
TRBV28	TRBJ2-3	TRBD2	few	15	TGTGCCAGCAGTAAAGCGGGAGGGAATTTTGATACGCAGTATTTT	CASSKAGGNFDTQYF
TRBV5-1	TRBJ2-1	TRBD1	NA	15	TGCGCCAGCAGCTTGGAAGGACAGGGGGTGACTGAGCAGTTCTTC	CASSLEGQGVTEQFF
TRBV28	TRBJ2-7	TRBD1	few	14	TGTGCCAGCAGACCGGGACAGGGAAGGTACGAGCAGTACTTC	CASRPGQGRYEQYF
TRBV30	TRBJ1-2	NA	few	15	TGTGCCTGGAGTGTAGGTGCCAGGCGTAACTATGGCTACACCTTC	CAWSVGARRNYGYTF
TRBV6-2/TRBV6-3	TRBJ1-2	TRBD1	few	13	TGTGCCAGCAGCTCCGGGACAGGGAATGGCTACACCTTC	CASSSGTGNGYTF
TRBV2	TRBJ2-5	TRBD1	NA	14	TGTGCCAGCAGCTGGACAGGGGGTAGAGAGACCCAGTACTTC	CASSWTGGRETQYF
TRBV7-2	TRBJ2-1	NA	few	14	TGTGCCAGCAGCGTCGGTAAGGCGGAGGGTGAGCAGTTCTTC	CASSVGKAEGEQFF
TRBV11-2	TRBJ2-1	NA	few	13	TGTGCCAGCAGCGCGGAGTCCTACAATGAGCAGTTCTTC	CASSAESYNEQFF
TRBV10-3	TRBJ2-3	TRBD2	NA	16	TGTGCCATCAGTGAGTCTTCGGCGGGGGTAACAGATACGCAGTATTTT	CAISESSAGVTDTQYF
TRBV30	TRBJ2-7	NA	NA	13	TGTGCCTGGAGTGTTTCAGCGTCCTACGAGCAGTACTTC	CAWSVSASYEQYF
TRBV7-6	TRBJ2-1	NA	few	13	TGTGCCAGCAGCTTTGTGGAAAGCAATGAGCAGTTCTTC	CASSFVESNEQFF
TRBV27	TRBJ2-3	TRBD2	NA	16	TGTGCCAGCAGCCGCAAGACTAGCGGAATCACAGATACGCAGTATTTT	CASSRKTSGITDTQYF
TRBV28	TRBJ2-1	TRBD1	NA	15	TGTGCCAGCAGGTCGGGACAGGGTTCCTACAATGAGCAGTTCTTC	CASRSGQGSYNEQFF
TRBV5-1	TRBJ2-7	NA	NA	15	TGCGCCAGCAGCCCGGACGGATACTTTTCCTACGAGCAGTACTTC	CASSPDGYFSYEQYF
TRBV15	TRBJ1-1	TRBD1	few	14	TGTGCCACCAGCATGAACAGGGGGCTCGGGGAAGCTTTCTTT	CATSMNRGLGEAFF
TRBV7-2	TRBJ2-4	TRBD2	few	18	TGTGCCAGCAGCTCCGCGGCGGGGGGCGCCTTAGCCAAAAACATTCAGTACTTC	CASSSAAGGALAKNIQYF
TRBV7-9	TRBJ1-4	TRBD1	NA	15	TGTGCCAGCAGCTTACTCAGGGACAGCTATGAAAAACTGTTTTTT	CASSLLRDSYEKLFF
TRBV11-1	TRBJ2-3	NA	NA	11	TGTGCCAGCGGGGCGGACCCCAGGCAGTATTTT	CASGADPRQYF
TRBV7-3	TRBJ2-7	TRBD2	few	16	TGTGCCAGCAGCCCACCCCGACGACTAGCGGGAGACGAGCAGTACTTC	CASSPPRRLAGDEQYF
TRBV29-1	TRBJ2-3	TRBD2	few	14	TGCAGCGTTCGAAAAGGGACTAGCGGAGATACGCAGTATTTT	CSVRKGTSGDTQYF
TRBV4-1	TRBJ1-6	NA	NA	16	TGCGCCAGCAGCCAAGAGGGCGGAGGGTTAGGTTCACCCCTCCACTTT	CASSQEGGGLGSPLHF
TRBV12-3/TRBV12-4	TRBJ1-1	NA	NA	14	TGTGCCAGCACCTGGGACAACCGAGGCACTGAAGCTTTCTTT	CASTWDNRGTEAFF
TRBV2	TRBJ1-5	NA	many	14	TGTGCCAGCAGTGGGATCAGCGAAGGTCAGCCCCAGCATTTT	CASSGISEGQPQHF
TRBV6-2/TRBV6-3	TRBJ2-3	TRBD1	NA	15	TGTGCCAGCACCCTAACAGGGGGCATTCTAGATACGCAGTATTTT	CASTLTGGILDTQYF
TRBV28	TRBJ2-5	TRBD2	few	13	TGTGCCAGCAGGGCGGGAGGGAGAGAGACCCAGTACTTC	CASRAGGRETQYF